This T cell receptor (beta chain) derives from a study of monozygotic twins with inflammatory bowel disease. TCRdb reprocessed the 5' RACE reads, keeping one entry per CDR3 protein, no DNA. The clone table shows 190,000 or so distinct CDR3 sequences, with the ten largest holding around 1.5%. Germline assignment: CDR1 SGHRS and CDR2 YFSETQ. This CDR3 is 16 amino acids long. Sequenced sample: blood. The chain carries TRBV5-1 and TRBJ2-5; with no DNA, the TCRdb D assignment of TRBD2 cannot be verified. This receptor was identified in a human donor with ulcerative colitis or Crohn's disease, or a healthy co-twin of an affected twin (not recorded which). CDR3 in amino acids: CASSLGLAGFQETQYF.